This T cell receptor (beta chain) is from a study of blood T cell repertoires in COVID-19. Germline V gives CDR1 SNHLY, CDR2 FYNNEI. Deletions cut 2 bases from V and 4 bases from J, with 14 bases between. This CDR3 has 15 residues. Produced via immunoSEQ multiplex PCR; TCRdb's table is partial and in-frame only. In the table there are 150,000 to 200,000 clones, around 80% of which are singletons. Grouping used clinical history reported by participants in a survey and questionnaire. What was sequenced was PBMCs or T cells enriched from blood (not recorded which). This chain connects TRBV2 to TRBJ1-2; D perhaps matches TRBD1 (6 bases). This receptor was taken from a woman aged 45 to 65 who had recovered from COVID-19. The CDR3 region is CASSELGGAGYGYTF. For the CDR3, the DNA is TGTGCCAGCAGTGAATTGGGGGGGGCGGGCTATGGCTACACCTTC.